Listed below are T cell receptor beta chains from one sample, sequenced in a study of cytomegalovirus exposure and HLA in healthy donors. Repertoires were generated with immunoSEQ multiplex PCR, while TCRdb's copy carries only in-frame clones and drops some. Of around 150,000 clones in the sample, roughly 73% were seen once. Input material: PBMCs. The receptors derive from a man aged 18 to 30 in good health and CMV-seropositive. The CDR3 runs from the conserved cysteine through the conserved F or W. The order of the fields is CDR3 protein, J gene, D gene, V gene, CDR3 length. D genes are given only for firm matches.

CASSLGRIYNEQFF	TRBJ2-1	-	TRBV27	14
CSAINPEQFF	TRBJ2-1	-	TRBV20-1	10
CSGWSSGNTIYF	TRBJ1-3	-	TRBV29-1	12
CAIRPGTGDSYEQYF	TRBJ2-7	TRBD1	TRBV10-3	15
CASSLIQNNEQFF	TRBJ2-1	-	TRBV28	13
CAITTAGGYQPQHF	TRBJ1-5	-	TRBV28	14
CASSVGTGRGQYF	TRBJ2-4	TRBD1	TRBV25-1	13
CAGVGQMNTEAFF	TRBJ1-1	-	TRBV6-5	13
CASSRQGLGEQYF	TRBJ2-7	TRBD1	TRBV18	13
CAITGRGLSEQFF	TRBJ2-1	-	TRBV2	13
CASSLRRAGHRSYGYTF	TRBJ1-2	-	TRBV28	17
CASSEGGLVDDEQFF	TRBJ2-1	TRBD2	TRBV6-4	15
CASSRLGTVDLHGYTF	TRBJ1-2	TRBD1	TRBV5-1	16
CASSRQGNTGELFF	TRBJ2-2	TRBD1	TRBV5-1	14
CASSLPPSGKRYEQYF	TRBJ2-7	TRBD2	TRBV7-2	16
CASGPSRMIFYSNQPQHF	TRBJ1-5	-	TRBV23-1	18
CASSSLTSGGSGEQFF	TRBJ2-1	TRBD2	TRBV27	16
CASSSYGGGGFEQYF	-	-	TRBV28	15
CASSYSSGRSGETQYF	TRBJ2-5	TRBD2	TRBV6-5	16
CASSPAPGSTYNEQFF	TRBJ2-1	-	TRBV7-6	16
CASSRPGTNEKLFF	TRBJ1-4	-	TRBV28	14
CASSERETQYF	TRBJ2-5	-	TRBV2	11
CASSGLAGDNEQFF	TRBJ2-1	TRBD2	TRBV9	14
CASKDSSYEQYF	TRBJ2-7	-	TRBV6-6	12
CASSSLAGGIAGELFF	TRBJ2-2	TRBD2	TRBV5-1	16
CASVGGWTEAFF	TRBJ1-1	-	TRBV28	12
CASSYSGDRDQPQHF	TRBJ1-5	TRBD1	TRBV6-5	15
CAWGTGLPTTVLTF	TRBJ2-6	-	TRBV30	14
CASSLWFLGRDKTGELFF	TRBJ2-2	-	TRBV27	18
CASSLLEIEQYF	TRBJ2-7	-	TRBV7-8	12